This T cell receptor beta chain comes out of a study of control samples from healthy donors and cancer patients. Only in-frame clones appear in the TCRdb table, and some are missing; sequencing was by immunoSEQ multiplex PCR. The sample yields 55,000 to 65,000 clones, 87% seen once. The CDR3 is 17 residues long. V lost 2 bases, J lost 4 bases, and 8 bases stayed unmatched. Looked up from germline, CDR1 is LGHNA and CDR2 is YNFKEQ. What was sequenced was PBMCs. The sequence was obtained from a woman aged 60-70 years with lung cancer. The chain combines TRBV4-2 with TRBJ1-2; 12 nucleotides match TRBD1. The CDR3 is CASSQTAGTGGLYGYTF. CDR3 coding DNA: TGTGCCAGCAGCCAAACTGCCGGGACAGGGGGCCTCTATGGCTACACCTTC.